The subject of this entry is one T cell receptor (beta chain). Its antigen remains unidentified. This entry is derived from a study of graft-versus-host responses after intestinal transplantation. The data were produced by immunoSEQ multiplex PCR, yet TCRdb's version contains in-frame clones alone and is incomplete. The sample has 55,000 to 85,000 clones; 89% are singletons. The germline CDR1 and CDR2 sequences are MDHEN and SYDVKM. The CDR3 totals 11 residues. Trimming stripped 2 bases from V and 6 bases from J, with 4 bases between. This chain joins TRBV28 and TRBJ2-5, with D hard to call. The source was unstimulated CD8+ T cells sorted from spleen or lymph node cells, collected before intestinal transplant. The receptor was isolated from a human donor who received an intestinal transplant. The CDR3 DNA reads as TGTGCCAGCAGTTTAGGGCAGACCCAGTACTTC. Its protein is CASSLGQTQYF.